What follows are 21 T cell receptor beta chains derived from one specimen sequenced in a study of shared clonotypes between healthy human individuals. Produced via immunoSEQ multiplex PCR; TCRdb's table is partial and in-frame only. This table holds 2 million to 2.5 million clones, 85% to 95% found once. The sequenced sample was naive CD4+ T cells from PBMCs. Subset meaning: CD45RA+ positively selected. These receptors were collected from a man aged 18 to 35 in good health. Some clones in this sample may be carry-over from other donors' samples.

The chain carries TRBV11-2 and TRBJ2-3; D remains unclear. There are 17 residues in the CDR3. The V end lost 5 bases, the J end lost 3 bases, and 21 bases lay between the germline ends. The germline V gene encodes CDR1 SGHAT and CDR2 FQNNGV. This CDR3 reads CASSTLKGGSNTDTQYF. As DNA, the CDR3 is TGTGCCAGCAGCACCCTGAAGGGCGGCTCAAATACAGATACGCAGTATTTT. The complete variable domain, with remaining parts taken from reference TRBV11-2 and TRBJ2-3, reads EAGVAQSPRYKIIEKRQSVAFWCNPISGHATLYWYQQILGQGPKLLIQFQNNGVVDDSQLPKDRFSAERLKGVDSTLKIQPAKLEDSAVYLCASSTLKGGSNTDTQYFGPGTRLTVL.

J is TRBJ2-3 and V is TRBV7-2; 8 nucleotides match TRBD2. The CDR3 is 14 residues long. With V trimmed by 10 bases and J by 4 bases, 10 bases remained unmatched. Per germline, CDR1 SGHTA and CDR2 FQGNSA. CDR3 region: CATNRREGPDTQYF. CDR3 in DNA: TGTGCCACCAACAGACGGGAGGGCCCAGATACGCAGTATTTT.

As for this clone: Other nucleotide sequences in the sample specify the same CDR3. This chain uses TRBV20-1 with TRBJ2-7; D remains unclear. This CDR3 contains 11 residues. Germline V gene lookup returns CDR1 DFQATT and CDR2 SNEGSKA (reference sequence). Trimming removed 5 bases at V and 4 bases at J, with 9 bases between. The CDR3 region is CSARSSYEQYF. The CDR3 DNA sequence: TGCAGTGCTCGGTCAAGTTACGAGCAGTACTTC.

A few counts support this clone. Within the sample, other DNA sequences also encode this same CDR3. The chain employs TRBV6-1 and TRBJ2-7, with D possibly matching TRBD1 (5 bases). The CDR3 loop spans 12 amino acids. The germline gives CDR1 MNHNS, CDR2 SASEGT. The V gene lost 3 bases and the J gene lost 3 bases, with 6 bases spanning the gap. CDR3 bases: TGTGCCAGCAGTGACAGGGTCTACGAGCAGTACTTC. Residues: CASSDRVYEQYF.

This clone was detected once. J is TRBJ2-7 and V is TRBV4-1; unclear D gene. The V end was cut by 2 bases, the J end by 7 bases, with 12 bases between. The CDR3 loop spans 13 amino acids. The germline CDR1 and CDR2 sequences are MGHRA and YSYEKL. Here the CDR3 DNA reads TGCGCCAGCAGCCAATCTCGCCCGTGGGAGCAGTACTTC. Residues: CASSQSRPWEQYF.

This sequence joins TRBV7-2 and TRBJ2-7; 9 bases fit TRBD1. The CDR3 runs to 15 residues. The germline V gene encodes CDR1 SGHTA and CDR2 FQGNSA. Trimming removed 5 bases from V and 2 bases from J; junction bases left unmatched: 7. The CDR3 nucleotides are TGTGCCAGCAGCCTAGGACAGGGGACTCCCTACGAGCAGTACTTC. This translates into CASSLGQGTPYEQYF.

Worth noting for this clone: Other DNA sequences in the sample encode the same CDR3. The chain employs TRBV5-1 and TRBJ2-5; D might be TRBD2 (6 bases). This CDR3 has 14 amino acids. The germline V and J ends were trimmed by 4 bases and 0 bases, with 10 bases remaining between them. The germline gives CDR1 SGHRS, CDR2 YFSETQ. The CDR3 sequence is CASSPGTYQETQYF. CDR3 nucleotides: TGCGCCAGCAGCCCCGGGACTTACCAAGAGACCCAGTACTTC. Complete variable domain (other parts from reference TRBV5-1 and TRBJ2-5): KAGVTQTPRYLIKTRGQQVTLSCSPISGHRSVSWYQQTPGQGLQFLFEYFSETQRNKGNFPGRFSGRQFSNSRSEMNVSTLELGDSALYLCASSPGTYQETQYFGPGTRLLVL.

The V gene is TRBV6-1, the J gene TRBJ2-7, with D maybe TRBD2 (5 bases). CDR1 is MNHNS, CDR2 SASEGT, per germline. V was shortened by 8 bases and J by 6 bases, with 14 bases between the two germline ends. This CDR3 is 12 amino acids long. The CDR3 loop reads CASGIGVGEQYF. CDR3 nucleotides: TGTGCCAGCGGAATCGGGGTGGGCGAGCAGTACTTC.

The V call is TRBV11-1, the J call TRBJ1-2; D possibly corresponds to TRBD1 (5 bases). The germline gives CDR1 SGHAT, CDR2 FQDESV (reference sequence). The CDR3 is 15 residues long. Trimming left V 0 bases short and J 4 bases short, with 12 bases between. The CDR3 region is CASSLASGDAYGYTF. As DNA, the CDR3 is TGTGCCAGCAGCTTAGCGTCGGGGGACGCCTATGGCTACACCTTC.

This clone was seen a few times. The chain uses TRBV2 and TRBJ1-1; D possibly corresponds to TRBD1 (6 bases). The V end lost 3 bases, the J end lost 0 bases, and 8 bases lay between the germline ends. Germline lookup yields CDR1 SNHLY and CDR2 FYNNEI. The length of the CDR3 is 14 residues. CDR3 DNA: TGTGCCAGCAGTGATGGACAGATGAACACTGAAGCTTTCTTT. It translates to CASSDGQMNTEAFF.

The chain uses TRBV10-2 and TRBJ1-3; 8 positions match TRBD1. The CDR3 totals 17 residues. Germline assignment: CDR1 WSHSY and CDR2 SAAADI. J lost 3 bases, V lost 6 bases, and 13 bases had no gene match. In DNA, the CDR3 is TGCGCCAGCAGGGACAGGGTGCAGGGCTCTCTTGGAAACACCATATATTTT. This sequence encodes CASRDRVQGSLGNTIYF.

V and J are TRBV27 and TRBJ2-6; D is unclear. The CDR3 extends over 13 amino acids. Trimming cost V 3 bases and J 9 bases, with 9 bases left between them. Germline V gives CDR1 MNHEY, CDR2 SMNVEV (reference sequence). As DNA, the CDR3 is TGTGCCAGCAGTTTCGGGCCTTTCAACGTCCTGACTTTC. This codes for CASSFGPFNVLTF.

This clone came up a few times. The rearrangement uses TRBV7-2 and TRBJ2-7; D gene ambiguous. From germline, CDR1 is SGHTA and CDR2 FQGNSA. The CDR3 is made up of 12 amino acids. The V end lost 5 bases, the J end lost 0 bases, and 5 bases lay between the germline ends. CDR3 coding DNA: TGTGCCAGCAGCCCCAACTCCTACGAGCAGTACTTC. Protein: CASSPNSYEQYF.

The rearrangement links TRBV30 to TRBJ1-1; 7 positions match TRBD1. Germline-derived CDR1 and CDR2 are GTSNPN and SVGIG (reference sequence). This CDR3 comprises 13 residues. Trimming at V came to 4 bases and at J to 1 base, leaving 3 bases not matched to a gene. CDR3 sequence (DNA): TGTGCCTGGACCGACAGGGCGAACACTGAAGCTTTCTTT. Translated: CAWTDRANTEAFF. The full variable domain, in which reference TRBV30 and TRBJ1-1 provide the parts outside the CDR3, is SQTIHQWPATLVQPVGSPLSLECTVEGTSNPNLYWYRQAAGRGLQLLFYSVGIGQISSEVPQNLSASRPQDRQFILSSKKLLLSDSGFYLCAWTDRANTEAFFGQGTRLTVV.

This rearrangement joins TRBV6-5 to TRBJ1-2, with TRBD1 as a possible D gene (5 bases). Germline V CDR1 and CDR2: MNHEY, SVGAGI. V was shortened by 5 bases and J by 8 bases, with 21 bases between the two germline ends. The CDR3 is 15 residues long. DNA for the CDR3: TGTGCCAGCAGTAGTACTCATGGGGCCCGGGGCGGCTACACCTTC. Protein: CASSSTHGARGGYTF.

This sequence joins TRBV7-9 and TRBJ1-3; D ambiguous. The V gene's germline CDR1 is SEHNR and CDR2 FQNEAQ (reference sequence). The CDR3 is 15 amino acids. V dropped 3 bases and J dropped 0 bases, with 9 bases sitting between them. The CDR3 sequence is CASSFTSLSGNTIYF. The CDR3 DNA is TGTGCCAGCAGCTTTACCTCGCTCTCTGGAAACACCATATATTTT.

The chain employs TRBV27 and TRBJ1-2; the match to TRBD1 covers 9 bases. This CDR3 region has 17 residues. Trimming at V came to 5 bases and at J to 4 bases, leaving 14 bases not matched to a gene. Germline-derived CDR1 and CDR2 are MNHEY and SMNVEV (reference sequence). Here the CDR3 reads CASSLRPGGTGSYGYTF. The CDR3 region has the DNA TGTGCCAGCAGTCTAAGGCCGGGCGGGACAGGGAGCTATGGCTACACCTTC.

This chain uses TRBV19 with TRBJ2-7, with D perhaps matching TRBD2 (7 bases). Germline loops: CDR1 LNHDA, CDR2 SQIVND (reference sequence). The CDR3 runs to 15 residues. The V and J ends lost 6 bases and 4 bases respectively, with 19 bases between them. CDR3: CASRRTEGGRYEQYF. The CDR3 coding sequence is TGTGCCAGTAGGAGAACAGAGGGGGGGAGGTACGAGCAGTACTTC.

This clone has a single count. The chain recombines TRBV28 with TRBJ2-1; D is undetermined. CDR1 is MDHEN and CDR2 is SYDVKM in the germline V gene. V was pared by 3 bases and J by 2 bases, with 14 bases between. This CDR3 is 16 amino acids long. The CDR3 nucleotides read TGTGCCAGCAGTTTGTTTACGGCAGTCCCCTACAATGAGCAGTTCTTC. Translating gives CASSLFTAVPYNEQFF.

The chain joins TRBV18 to TRBJ2-1; either TRBD1 or TRBD2 may supply D (5 bases each). V was shortened by 5 bases and J by 9 bases, with 17 bases between the two germline ends. The germline gives CDR1 KGHSH, CDR2 LQKENI. The length of the CDR3 is 14 residues. The CDR3 spells CASSRDLTTGEQFF. CDR3 in DNA: TGTGCCAGCTCAAGGGACCTAACGACGGGTGAGCAGTTCTTC.

This chain uses TRBV7-2 with TRBJ2-3; TRBD2 matches 9 bases. The CDR3 is 16 residues long. Germline CDR1 and CDR2: SGHTA and FQGNSA. The V and J ends lost 1 base and 5 bases, in that order; junction bases with no gene match: 7. CDR3 coding DNA: TGTGCCAGCAGCTTAGGCATTAGCGGGAGCGTAGATACGCAGTATTTT. It codes for CASSLGISGSVDTQYF.